This TCR beta chain was profiled in a study of spatial heterogeneity in lung cancer. For the study at large: Combinations of a unique TCR and a UMI were tallied in raw reads, and on average each appeared more than ten times.

Every individual TCR cDNA molecule carried its own unique molecular identifier, which allowed correction of PCR and sequencing errors. TCRdb re-called the 5' RACE reads with MiXCR, one entry per CDR3 protein. In the table there are about 15,000 distinct CDR3 sequences, 7% to 9% of which are singletons. Time point meaning: sample taken at primary tumor resection. Extraction of whole RNA from tumor, nontumor lung or frozen PBMC preceded unsorted sequencing. Germline CDR1 and CDR2: LGHNA and YSLEER. Trimming took off 0 bases at V and 1 base at J, with 7 bases between the two ends. The CDR3 loop spans 16 amino acids. At least ten counts were recorded for this clonotype.

The chain links TRBV4-3 to TRBJ2-6; D is ambiguous. Sequences were derived from PBMCs, sampled at surgery. The receptor comes from a female donor with early-stage non-small cell lung cancer. The CDR3 DNA sequence: TGCGCCAGCAGCCAAGATTTGACGTCTGGGGCCAACGTCCTGACTTTC. It encodes CASSQDLTSGANVLTF.